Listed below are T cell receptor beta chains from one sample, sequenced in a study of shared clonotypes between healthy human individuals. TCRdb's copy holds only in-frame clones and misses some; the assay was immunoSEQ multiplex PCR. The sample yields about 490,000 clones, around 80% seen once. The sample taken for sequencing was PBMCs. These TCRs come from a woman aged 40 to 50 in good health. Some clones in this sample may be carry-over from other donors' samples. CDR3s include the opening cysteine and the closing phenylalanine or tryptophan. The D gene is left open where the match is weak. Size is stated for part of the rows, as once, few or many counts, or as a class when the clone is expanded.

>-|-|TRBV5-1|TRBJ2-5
TGCGCCAGCAGCGGGGGACTTGAAGAGACCCAGTACTTC
CASSGGLEETQYF
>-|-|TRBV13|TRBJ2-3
TGTGCCAGCAGCTTACGGGGAACTAGCACAGATACGCAGTATTTT
CASSLRGTSTDTQYF
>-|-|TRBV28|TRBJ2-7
TGTGCCAGCAGTTTACAGGGTCACCCCTACGAGCAGTACTTC
CASSLQGHPYEQYF
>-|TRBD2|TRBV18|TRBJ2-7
TGTGCCAGCTCACCAAGACTAGCGGGAGAATCCTACGAGCAGTACTTC
CASSPRLAGESYEQYF
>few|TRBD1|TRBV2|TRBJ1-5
TGTGCCAGCAGCCCAACCGGTGAGGGGGCTTTCAATCAGCCCCAGCATTTT
CASSPTGEGAFNQPQHF
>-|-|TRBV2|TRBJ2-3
TGTGCCAGCAGTGAACCATCGAGTACAGATACGCAGTATTTT
CASSEPSSTDTQYF
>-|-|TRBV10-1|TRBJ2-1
TGCGCCACCCGCCAGGAACGGGAGCTCTACAATGAGCAGTTCTTC
CATRQERELYNEQFF
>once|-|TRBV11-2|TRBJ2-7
TGTGCCAGCAGCGACCACTACGAGCAGTACTTC
CASSDHYEQYF
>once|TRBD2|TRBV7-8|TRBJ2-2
TGTGCCAGCAGCTTACTAGCGGTCAACACCGGGGAGCTGTTTTTT
CASSLLAVNTGELFF
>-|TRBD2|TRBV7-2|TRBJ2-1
TGTGCCAGCAGCACCCTCCTACTAGCGGGAAATTTGAATGAGCAGTTCTTC
CASSTLLLAGNLNEQFF
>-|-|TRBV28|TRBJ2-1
TGTGCCAGCAGCCCCAGCCCCGGGACTGAGAGGAATGAGCAGTTCTTC
CASSPSPGTERNEQFF
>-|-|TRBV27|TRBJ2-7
TGTGCCAGCAGTTTATCGGGGTACGAGCAGTACTTC
CASSLSGYEQYF
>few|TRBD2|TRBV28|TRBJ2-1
TGTGCCAGCAGTGTCTGGGGCGGGAGAGGCAATGAGCAGTTCTTC
CASSVWGGRGNEQFF
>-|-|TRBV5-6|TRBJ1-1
TGTGCCAGCAGCTTCTACAGCTCAAGGGGTACTGAAGCTTTCTTT
CASSFYSSRGTEAFF
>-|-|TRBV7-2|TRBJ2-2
TGTGCCAGCAGCTTAGTAGGGGGGCTCACCGGGGAGCTGTTTTTT
CASSLVGGLTGELFF
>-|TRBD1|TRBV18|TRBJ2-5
TGTGCCAGCTCACCTAATGCAGGGGGTGGCCAAGAGACCCAGTACTTC
CASSPNAGGGQETQYF
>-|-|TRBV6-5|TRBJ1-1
TGTGCCAGCAGTTTGTGGGTTCTGAACAAGGGCACTGAAGCTTTCTTT
CASSLWVLNKGTEAFF
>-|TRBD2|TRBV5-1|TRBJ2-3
TGCGCCAGCAGCTTGGAGACTAGCGGAGGGGGGAACACGCAGTATTTT
CASSLETSGGGNTQYF
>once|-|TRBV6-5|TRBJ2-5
TGTGCCAGCAGTTACGGCCGGGATGAGACCCAGTACTTC
CASSYGRDETQYF
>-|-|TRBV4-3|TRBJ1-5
TGCGCCAGCAGCCAAGAAGCGGGAAACCCCCAGCATTTT
CASSQEAGNPQHF
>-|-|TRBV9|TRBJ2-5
TGTGCCAGCTCGGAAGCTCAACGCCCACAAGAGACCCAGTACTTC
CASSEAQRPQETQYF
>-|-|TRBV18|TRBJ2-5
TGTGCCAGCTCACCCCAGACAGCTAACCAAGAGACCCAGTACTTC
CASSPQTANQETQYF
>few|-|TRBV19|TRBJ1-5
TGTGCCAGTAGTTATCAGGGAAATCAGCCCCAGCATTTT
CASSYQGNQPQHF
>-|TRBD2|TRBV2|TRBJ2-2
TGTGCCAGCAGTGGAGCGGGAGGAACCGGGGAGCTGTTTTTT
CASSGAGGTGELFF
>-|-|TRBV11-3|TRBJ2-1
TGTGCCAGCAGCTTAGACGGACAGAGCTCCTACAATGAGCAGTTCTTC
CASSLDGQSSYNEQFF
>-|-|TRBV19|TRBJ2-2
TGTGCCAGTAGCCGAACCACCGGGGAGCTGTTTTTT
CASSRTTGELFF
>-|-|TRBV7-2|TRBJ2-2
TGTGCCAGCAGCACCAGGCCGGGGACCGGGGAGCTGTTTTTT
CASSTRPGTGELFF
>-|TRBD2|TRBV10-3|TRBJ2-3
TGTGCCATCAGTGGAAGTGTTAGCGGGAGGTTCGCAGATACGCAGTATTTT
CAISGSVSGRFADTQYF
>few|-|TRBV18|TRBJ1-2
TGTGCCAGCTCACCACAGGAATGGGGGAACTATGGCTACACCTTC
CASSPQEWGNYGYTF
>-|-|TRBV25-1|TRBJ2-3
TGTGCCAGCAGTGAACAGGAGGGCCCCGGAGATACGCAGTATTTT
CASSEQEGPGDTQYF
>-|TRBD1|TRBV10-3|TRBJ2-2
TGTGCCACCCGGACAGGGGGCGCGGGGGGCACCGGGGAGCTGTTTTTT
CATRTGGAGGTGELFF
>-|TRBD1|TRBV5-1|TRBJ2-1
TGCGCCAGCAGCTTGGGAGGGACAGGCTACAATGAGCAGTTCTTC
CASSLGGTGYNEQFF
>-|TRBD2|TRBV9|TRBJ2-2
TGTGCCAGCAGCCCACGGACTAGTAGCACCGGGGAGCTGTTTTTT
CASSPRTSSTGELFF
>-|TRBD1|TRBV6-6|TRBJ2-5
TGTGCCAGCAGCCACCGGGACAGGGGCCAAGAGACCCAGTACTTC
CASSHRDRGQETQYF
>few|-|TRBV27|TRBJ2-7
TGTGCCAGCAGTTTAGGTCCCGTCTCCTACGAGCAGTACTTC
CASSLGPVSYEQYF
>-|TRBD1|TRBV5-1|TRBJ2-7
TGCGCCAGCAGCTTTTCACAGGGGGCGGTCTACGAGCAGTACTTC
CASSFSQGAVYEQYF
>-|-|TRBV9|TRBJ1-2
TGTGCCAGCAGCTCCCGGGACCGAAGGGTAGGCTACACCTTC
CASSSRDRRVGYTF
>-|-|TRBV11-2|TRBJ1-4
TGTGCCAGCAGCAAGGGACCGACTAATGAAAAACTGTTTTTT
CASSKGPTNEKLFF
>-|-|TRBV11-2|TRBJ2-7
TGTGCCGGCAGCTTAGATCCCCCGGTTCTTCTAGGGAACGAGCAGTACTTC
CAGSLDPPVLLGNEQYF
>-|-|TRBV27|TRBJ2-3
TGTGCCAGCAGTTTAGCTGGAGATACGCAGTATTTT
CASSLAGDTQYF
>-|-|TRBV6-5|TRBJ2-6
TGTGCCAGCCGACCTCACTCTGGGGCCAACGTCCTGACTTTC
CASRPHSGANVLTF
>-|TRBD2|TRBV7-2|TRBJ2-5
TGTGCCAGCAGCTTACTAGCGGGGCGCTACCCGGCCCAGTACTTC
CASSLLAGRYPAQYF
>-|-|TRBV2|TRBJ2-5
TGTGCCAGCAGGGCCCCCCCAGAGACCCAGTACTTC
CASRAPPETQYF
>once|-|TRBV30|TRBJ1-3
TGTGCCTGGGACCGCTCTGGAAACACCATATATTTT
CAWDRSGNTIYF
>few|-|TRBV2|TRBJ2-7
TGTGCCAGCAGTGTGGGGAGGCGCGAGCAGTACTTC
CASSVGRREQYF